Shown below are 13 T cell receptor beta chains from a single sample sequenced in a study of T cells after yellow fever vaccination. TCRdb fed the 5' RACE reads into MiXCR, producing one record per CDR3 protein. The sample gives around 340,000 distinct CDR3 sequences, over 8% of which show up once; about a sixth is in the top ten. The sequenced sample was PBMCs, obtained on the day of the first yellow fever vaccination. All receptors come from a man younger than 35 who received the YFV17D yellow fever vaccine.

This clonotype was counted many times. CDR3 DNA: TGTGCCAGCAGTTTTCGTAGCGGGGGGGGCGAGACCCAGTACTTC. It encodes CASSFRSGGGETQYF. The J gene is TRBJ2-5, the V gene TRBV7-2, with TRBD2 matching 11 bases. The CDR3 totals 15 residues. Germline-derived CDR1 and CDR2 are SGHTA and FQGNSA. After removal of 6 bases from V and 5 bases from J, the junction contained 8 bases not matched to a gene.

This clonotype appeared many times. The chain combines TRBV5-1 with TRBJ2-7; 11 positions agree with TRBD2. J gave up 2 bases and V 4 bases, and 5 bases lay outside the gene matches. CDR3 length: 15 residues. Germline CDR1 reads SGHRS; CDR2 reads YFSETQ. The CDR3 loop is CASSLGLAAAYEQYF. The CDR3 DNA reads TGCGCCAGCAGCCTGGGACTAGCGGCGGCCTACGAGCAGTACTTC.

With regard to this clonotype: One base away lies a much larger clone, so this may be a sequencing read error. The rearrangement links TRBV2 to TRBJ2-5; TRBD2 matches at 12 bases. The CDR3 totals 18 residues. Germline assignment: CDR1 SNHLY and CDR2 FYNNEI. The CDR3, as DNA: TGTGCCTGCAGTTTAGGGGCTCCTAGCGGGGGGGCTGGCGAGACCCAGTACTTC. It specifies CACSLGAPSGGAGETQYF.

The chain has TRBV20-1 and TRBJ2-1; 10 nucleotides align to TRBD2. The V and J ends lost 3 bases and 10 bases, in that order; junction bases with no gene match: 9. Germline V CDR1 and CDR2: DFQATT, SNEGSKA (reference sequence). This CDR3 comprises 14 residues. The CDR3 is CSASPGLAEMEQFF. CDR3 DNA sequence: TGCAGTGCTAGCCCCGGACTAGCGGAGATGGAGCAGTTCTTC.

This clonotype was found a few times. The genes are TRBV5-4 and TRBJ2-7; maybe TRBD2 (7 bases). The CDR3 contains 16 residues. Deletions cut 4 bases from V and 2 bases from J, with 19 bases between. Looked up from germline, CDR1 is SGHNT and CDR2 is YYREEE (reference sequence). CDR3 sequence reads: CASSPGGGPNTYEQYF. In nucleotides, the CDR3 is TGTGCCAGCAGCCCTGGGGGGGGGCCGAATACCTACGAGCAGTACTTC.

This chain joins TRBV7-6 and TRBJ2-5; D is uncertain. The germline gives CDR1 SGHVS, CDR2 FNYEAQ. V was trimmed by 6 bases and J by 5 bases, leaving 16 bases between them. The CDR3 contains 14 residues. The DNA for the CDR3 is TGTGCCAGCAGTTTGAGTTGGTCAAGCGAGACCCAGTACTTC. Residues: CASSLSWSSETQYF.

V gene TRBV10-3 combines with J gene TRBJ1-2; possibly TRBD1 for D (6 bases). Germline CDR1 ENHRY, CDR2 SYGVKD. The CDR3 consists of 17 residues. V was pared by 8 bases and J by 4 bases, with 26 bases between. DNA of the CDR3: TGTGCCATCCCCATTGGGGATCAACAGGGAACCATCTATGGCTACACCTTC. Protein product: CAIPIGDQQGTIYGYTF.

This clonotype was counted a few times. The V call is TRBV7-2, the J call TRBJ2-3, with TRBD2 as a possible D gene (5 bases). CDR1 is SGHTA and CDR2 is FQGNSA in the germline V gene. The CDR3 extends over 13 amino acids. Trimming took 7 bases from V and 10 from J, leaving 18 bases between them. The CDR3 reads CASTHPLAFAQYF. The CDR3 region has the DNA TGTGCCAGCACCCACCCTCTAGCTTTTGCGCAGTATTTT.

This clonotype was seen more than once but under ten times. The rearrangement uses TRBV7-2 and TRBJ1-2, with TRBD1 matching 7 bases. V trimming: 8 bases; J trimming: 5 bases; junction bases outside the gene matches: 8. The CDR3 runs 13 residues. The germline CDR1 and CDR2 sequences are SGHTA and FQGNSA. The CDR3 region has the DNA TGTGCCAGCCGATTAGGGACAGTTTATGGCTACACCTTC. Amino acid sequence: CASRLGTVYGYTF.

The rearrangement links TRBV13 to TRBJ2-7; no reliable D call. Trimming left V 4 bases short and J 4 bases short, with 17 bases between. Germline V lookup: CDR1 PRHDT, CDR2 FYEKMQ (reference sequence). This CDR3 is 15 amino acids long. CDR3 sequence: CASSWGSSRGYEQYF. The CDR3 DNA reads TGTGCCAGCAGCTGGGGTAGCTCAAGAGGATACGAGCAGTACTTC.

The chain combines TRBV4-1 with TRBJ1-2, with 9 bases fitting TRBD1. Germline V lookup: CDR1 MGHRA, CDR2 YSYEKL. V shed 4 bases, J shed 3 bases, and the junction held 3 bases outside the gene matches. This CDR3 is 14 amino acids long. The CDR3 bases are TGCGCCAGCAGCCCAGGGGACAGGGACTATGGCTACACCTTC. It encodes CASSPGDRDYGYTF.

This sequence joins TRBV5-1 and TRBJ1-2, with no clear D. Between the trimmed V and J ends, which lost 6 bases and 8 bases, there was a span of 17 bases. From germline, CDR1 is SGHRS and CDR2 YFSETQ. The CDR3 is 13 residues long. CDR3 sequence reads: CASTRAVSAGYTF. The CDR3 DNA reads TGCGCCAGCACCCGGGCAGTTTCTGCCGGCTACACCTTC.

This clonotype was seen many times. The chain joins TRBV5-1 to TRBJ2-6; D is unclear. The CDR3 runs 13 residues. The germline CDR1 and CDR2 sequences are SGHRS and YFSETQ. V gave up 5 bases and J gave up 1 base, with 4 bases separating them. CDR3 region: CASRGSGANVLTF. The CDR3 nucleotides read TGCGCCAGCAGGGGATCTGGGGCCAACGTCCTGACTTTC.